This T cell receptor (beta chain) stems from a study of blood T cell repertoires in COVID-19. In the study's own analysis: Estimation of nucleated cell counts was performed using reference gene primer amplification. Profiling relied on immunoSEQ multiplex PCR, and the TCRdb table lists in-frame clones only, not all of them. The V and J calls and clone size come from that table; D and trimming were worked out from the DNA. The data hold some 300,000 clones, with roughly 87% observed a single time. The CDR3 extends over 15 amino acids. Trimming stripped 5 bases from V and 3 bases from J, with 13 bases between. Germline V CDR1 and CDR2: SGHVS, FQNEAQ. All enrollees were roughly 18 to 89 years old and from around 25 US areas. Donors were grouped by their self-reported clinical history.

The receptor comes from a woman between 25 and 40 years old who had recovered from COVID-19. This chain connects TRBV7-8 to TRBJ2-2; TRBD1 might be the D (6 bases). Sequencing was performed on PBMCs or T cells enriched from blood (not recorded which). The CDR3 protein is CASSPRGWYTGELFF. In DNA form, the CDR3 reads TGTGCCAGCAGCCCAAGGGGGTGGTACACCGGGGAGCTGTTTTTT.